These 24 T cell receptor beta chains were all obtained from the same sample, sequenced in a study of blood T cell repertoires in COVID-19. Clones were sequenced by immunoSEQ multiplex PCR, and TCRdb holds only the in-frame ones, with some missing. The sample carries 200,000 to 250,000 clones, approximately 84% recorded once. The specimen was peripheral blood. These receptors were collected from a man between 50 and 59 years old who had recovered from COVID-19.

This sequence joins TRBV6-5 and TRBJ1-4; the D is unclear. The CDR3 has 13 residues. V was pared by 0 bases and J by 5 bases, with 4 bases between. Germline V gene data show CDR1 as MNHEY and CDR2 as SVGAGI. CDR3 loop: CASSYSSNEKLFF. Written as DNA, the CDR3 is TGTGCCAGCAGTTACTCTTCAAATGAAAAACTGTTTTTT.

This chain connects TRBV5-1 to TRBJ2-7; TRBD2 might be the D (6 bases). Per the germline V gene, CDR1 is SGHRS and CDR2 is YFSETQ. CDR3 length equals 13 residues. V lost 3 bases and J lost 0, with 7 bases in between. Here the CDR3 reads CASSWGDSYEQYF. CDR3 in DNA: TGCGCCAGCAGCTGGGGGGACTCCTACGAGCAGTACTTC.

The chain uses TRBV6-5 and TRBJ2-7; 11 bases line up with TRBD1. Trimming took 6 bases from V and 4 from J; bases not matched to a gene: 5. Germline CDR1 reads MNHEY; CDR2 reads SVGAGI. This CDR3 contains 14 residues. CDR3 amino acids: CASRSRDRGYEQYF. DNA of the CDR3: TGTGCCAGCAGATCAAGGGACAGGGGGTACGAGCAGTACTTC.

The rearrangement links TRBV6-5 to TRBJ2-1, with 10 bases aligning to TRBD1. V was pared by 6 bases and J by 5 bases, with 4 bases of the junction left unmatched. The CDR3 covers 14 residues. From germline, CDR1 is MNHEY and CDR2 SVGAGI. The CDR3 nucleotides read TGTGCCAGCAGCATTGGACAGGGGGACAATGAGCAGTTCTTC. Translating it yields CASSIGQGDNEQFF.

The rearrangement joins TRBV4-1 to TRBJ2-1, with 8 bases identical to TRBD2. This CDR3 has 18 residues. Unmatched junction bases numbered 11, after V lost 2 bases and J lost 2 bases. CDR1 and CDR2 (germline): MGHRA, YSYEKL. The CDR3 reads CASSQQRRPAGAYNEQFF. CDR3 nucleotides: TGCGCCAGCAGCCAACAACGTCGCCCAGCGGGAGCCTACAATGAGCAGTTCTTC.

The V gene is TRBV27, the J gene TRBJ1-6, with a weak D call TRBD1 (6 bases). The CDR3 spans 14 residues. Between the trimmed V and J ends, which lost 8 bases and 8 bases, there was a span of 16 bases. Looked up from germline, CDR1 is MNHEY and CDR2 is SMNVEV (reference sequence). CDR3 residues: CASGIRGYDSPLHF. The CDR3 DNA is TGTGCCAGCGGCATAAGGGGGTATGATTCACCCCTCCACTTT.

The chain has TRBV28 and TRBJ1-3, with TRBD1 as a possible D gene (5 bases). The CDR3 sequence is 16 residues long. The V end was cut by 1 base, the J end by 2 bases, with 12 bases between. The germline V gene encodes CDR1 MDHEN and CDR2 SYDVKM. The CDR3 sequence: CASSLFRVVPGNTIYF. The CDR3 region has the DNA TGTGCCAGCAGTTTATTCAGGGTAGTCCCTGGAAACACCATATATTTT.

The CDR3 loop is CASSPDSLNTEAFF. The CDR3, as DNA: TGTGCCAGCAGCCCGGACAGTTTGAACACTGAAGCTTTCTTT. This chain connects TRBV28 to TRBJ1-1; D might be TRBD1 (6 bases). The germline V and J ends were trimmed by 6 bases and 0 bases, with 11 bases remaining between them. The CDR3 has 14 residues. Germline CDR1 reads MDHEN; CDR2 reads SYDVKM.

The chain uses TRBV28 and TRBJ2-1; 12 bases fit TRBD2. V shed 1 base and J 15 bases; nucleotides not matched to a gene: 1. The CDR3 runs 12 residues. CDR1 MDHEN and CDR2 SYDVKM come from the germline V gene. This CDR3 reads CASSLLTSGRFF. The CDR3 DNA sequence: TGTGCCAGCAGTTTATTGACTAGCGGGAGGTTCTTC. Full variable domain (remainder filled in from reference TRBV28 and TRBJ2-1): DVKVTQSSRYLVKRTGEKVFLECVQDMDHENMFWYRQDPGLGLRLIYFSYDVKMKEKGDIPEGYSVSREKKERFSLILESASTNQTSMYLCASSLLTSGRFFGPGTRLTVL.

CDR3 bases: TGTGCCAGCAGTCCCCTCGGGACTCCGGGACGATCCTATGGCTACACCTTC. Its protein is CASSPLGTPGRSYGYTF. The chain employs TRBV28 and TRBJ1-2; a weak D match, TRBD1 (5 bases). The CDR3 contains 17 residues. Germline V gene lookup returns CDR1 MDHEN and CDR2 SYDVKM. The germline V and J ends were trimmed by 5 bases and 4 bases, with 23 bases remaining between them.

The chain carries TRBV6-5 and TRBJ2-5, with 9 bases lining up with TRBD2. The CDR3 consists of 15 residues. CDR1 MNHEY and CDR2 SVGAGI come from the germline V gene. V dropped 6 bases and J dropped 5; count of bases not matched to a gene: 10. The CDR3 protein is CASRSSGGGEETQYF. In DNA form, the CDR3 reads TGTGCCAGCAGAAGCAGCGGCGGGGGGGAGGAGACCCAGTACTTC.

In this sample, this clone turned up a few times. V gene TRBV18 combines with J gene TRBJ2-7; D is uncertain. The germline V gene encodes CDR1 KGHSH and CDR2 LQKENI. CDR3 length: 13 amino acids. Trimming pared 3 bases from V and 0 bases from J, leaving 6 bases between. The CDR3 nucleotides are TGTGCCAGCTCACCCACGAGCTCCTACGAGCAGTACTTC. This gives the protein CASSPTSSYEQYF.

There are a few counts of this clone. The chain combines TRBV2 with TRBJ2-7, with D possibly matching TRBD2 (6 bases). Germline lookup yields CDR1 SNHLY and CDR2 FYNNEI. V lost 0 bases, J lost 4 bases, and 25 bases lay in between. This CDR3 is built from 19 residues. The CDR3 sequence: CASSEALRGTARDLYEQYF. The CDR3 nucleotides are TGTGCCAGCAGTGAAGCGCTTCGTGGGACTGCTAGAGACCTATACGAGCAGTACTTC.

CDR3 region: CASSSSGSNSYNEQFF. CDR3 coding DNA: TGTGCCAGCAGCTCTAGCGGGAGTAATTCGTACAATGAGCAGTTCTTC. The chain joins TRBV11-3 to TRBJ2-1, with 10 bases fitting TRBD2. The CDR3 totals 16 residues. Germline CDR1 is SGHNT and CDR2 is YENEEA. Losses at the gene ends were 4 bases for V and 4 bases for J; bases not matched to a gene: 7.

The chain employs TRBV27 and TRBJ2-7; 9 nucleotides line up with TRBD1. V lost 5 bases to trimming and J lost 1 base; unmatched junction nucleotides: 6. The CDR3 covers 15 residues. Germline assignment: CDR1 MNHEY and CDR2 SMNVEV (reference sequence). The CDR3 nucleotides read TGTGCCAGCAGTAACACCGGGACAGGGTCCTACGAGCAGTACTTC. This codes for CASSNTGTGSYEQYF.

The chain joins TRBV15 to TRBJ2-7; 11 bases are a match to TRBD1. Unmatched junction bases numbered 12, after V lost 9 bases and J lost 2 bases. This CDR3 contains 16 residues. Germline loops: CDR1 LNHNV, CDR2 YYDKDF (reference sequence). The DNA of the CDR3 is TGTGCCACTGGAACCCCTGGGACAGGGGGTCCCTACGAGCAGTACTTC. Residues: CATGTPGTGGPYEQYF.

The chain uses TRBV30 and TRBJ2-7, with TRBD1 matching over 7 bases. The CDR3 is made up of 13 amino acids. From germline, CDR1 is GTSNPN and CDR2 SVGIG (reference sequence). J was trimmed by 0 bases and V by 1 base; bases with no gene match: 0. CDR3 residues: CAWSAGGSYEQYF. CDR3 DNA: TGTGCCTGGAGTGCAGGGGGCTCCTACGAGCAGTACTTC.

The chain carries TRBV28 and TRBJ2-2; possible D gene TRBD1, 6 bases. V lost 6 bases to trimming and J lost 2 bases, with 16 bases between them. The V gene's germline CDR1 is MDHEN and CDR2 SYDVKM. The CDR3 runs 16 residues. CDR3 residues: CASRYIGQLNTGELFF. The CDR3 DNA reads as TGTGCCAGCAGATATATAGGACAGCTTAACACCGGGGAGCTGTTTTTT.

The chain is built from TRBV5-4 and TRBJ1-5; D unresolved. The CDR3 totals 13 residues. CDR1 and CDR2 (germline): SGHNT, YYREEE (reference sequence). The V end was cut by 2 bases, the J end by 7 bases, with 10 bases between. The CDR3 reads CASSFGPGQPQHF. The CDR3, as DNA: TGTGCCAGCAGCTTTGGGCCGGGACAGCCCCAGCATTTT.

The chain links TRBV4-1 to TRBJ2-5; no clear D. The CDR3 is 13 residues long. From germline, CDR1 is MGHRA and CDR2 YSYEKL. Trimming left V 4 bases short and J 5 bases short, with 11 bases between. For the CDR3, the DNA is TGCGCCAGCAGCCCGCCCCTCGAGGAGACCCAGTACTTC. It yields the protein CASSPPLEETQYF.

The chain combines TRBV27 with TRBJ2-7; weak D call: TRBD2 (7 bases). This CDR3 is built from 14 residues. V lost 4 bases to trimming and J lost 2 bases, with 12 bases between them. The germline CDR1 and CDR2 sequences are MNHEY and SMNVEV (reference sequence). CDR3 region: CASSSEGGAYEQYF. For the CDR3, the DNA is TGTGCCAGCAGTTCCGAGGGGGGGGCCTACGAGCAGTACTTC.

The chain employs TRBV28 and TRBJ2-7; 7 bases agree with TRBD1. This CDR3 region has 16 residues. Germline lookup yields CDR1 MDHEN and CDR2 SYDVKM. Germline trimming cut 0 bases from V and 3 bases from J; bases unmatched to any gene: 8. The CDR3 DNA follows: TGTGCCAGCAGTTTATGGTTACAGGGGTCCCACTACGAGCAGTACTTC. Protein product: CASSLWLQGSHYEQYF.

As DNA, the CDR3 is TGTGCCAGCAGTCGGACAGGGGGGTCCGCCGGGGAGCTGTTTTTT. This codes for CASSRTGGSAGELFF. The chain couples TRBV6-5 to TRBJ2-2; 10 bases map to TRBD1. Germline-derived CDR1 and CDR2 are MNHEY and SVGAGI. V shed 5 bases and J 6 bases; nucleotides not matched to a gene: 6. The CDR3 sequence is 15 residues long.

The chain carries TRBV28 and TRBJ2-3; possible D gene TRBD2, 5 bases. The germline V and J ends were trimmed by 5 bases and 0 bases, with 12 bases remaining between them. This CDR3 region has 15 residues. Germline V lookup: CDR1 MDHEN, CDR2 SYDVKM. CDR3 sequence reads: CASSIPRTSTDTQYF. CDR3 nucleotides: TGTGCCAGCAGTATACCAAGGACTAGCACAGATACGCAGTATTTT.